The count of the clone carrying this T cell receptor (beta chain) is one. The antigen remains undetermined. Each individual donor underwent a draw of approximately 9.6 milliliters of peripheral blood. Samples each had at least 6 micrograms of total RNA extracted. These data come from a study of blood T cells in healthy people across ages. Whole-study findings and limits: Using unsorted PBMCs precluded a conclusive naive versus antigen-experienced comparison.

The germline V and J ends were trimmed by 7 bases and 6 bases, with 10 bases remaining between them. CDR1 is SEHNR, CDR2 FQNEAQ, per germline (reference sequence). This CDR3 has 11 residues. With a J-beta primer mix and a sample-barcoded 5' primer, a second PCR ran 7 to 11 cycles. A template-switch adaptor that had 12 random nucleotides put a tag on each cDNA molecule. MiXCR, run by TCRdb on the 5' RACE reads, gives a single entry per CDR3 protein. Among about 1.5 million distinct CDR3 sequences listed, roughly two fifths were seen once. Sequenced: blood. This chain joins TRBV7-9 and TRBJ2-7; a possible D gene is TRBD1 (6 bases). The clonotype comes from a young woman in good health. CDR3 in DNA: TGTGCCAGCACAAAAGGGGGCGAGCAGTACTTC. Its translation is CASTKGGEQYF.